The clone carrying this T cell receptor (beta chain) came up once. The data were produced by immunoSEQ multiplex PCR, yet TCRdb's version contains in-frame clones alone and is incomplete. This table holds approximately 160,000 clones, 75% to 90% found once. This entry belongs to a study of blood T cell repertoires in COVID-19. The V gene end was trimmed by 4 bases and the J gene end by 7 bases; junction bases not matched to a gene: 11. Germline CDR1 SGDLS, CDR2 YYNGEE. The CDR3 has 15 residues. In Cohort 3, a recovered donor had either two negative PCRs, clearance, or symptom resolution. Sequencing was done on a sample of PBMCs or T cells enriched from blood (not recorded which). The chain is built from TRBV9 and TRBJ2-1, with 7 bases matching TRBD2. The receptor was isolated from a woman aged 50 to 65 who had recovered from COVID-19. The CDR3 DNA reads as TGTGCCAGCAGCCCCCGAGAGGGGACTACAAATGAGCAGTTCTTC. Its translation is CASSPREGTTNEQFF.